Presented here are 20 T cell receptor beta chains from one specimen sequenced in a study of blood T cell repertoires in COVID-19. Here immunoSEQ multiplex PCR was the method, and the copy in TCRdb shows in-frame clones only, minus some. Of 250,000 to 300,000 clones listed, around nine tenths are singletons. Sample: peripheral blood. These receptor sequences come from a man aged 50-59 years with acute or convalescent COVID-19.

The rearrangement uses TRBV10-1 and TRBJ2-3, with a tentative D call TRBD2 (5 bases). V shed 4 bases and J shed 3 bases, with 14 bases lying between them. The germline V gene has CDR1 WNHNN and CDR2 SYGVQD (reference sequence). The CDR3 length is 15 residues. The CDR3 loop reads CASSGGNPRTDTQYF. CDR3 DNA: TGCGCCAGCAGTGGAGGGAACCCGAGGACAGATACGCAGTATTTT.

This chain links TRBV7-3 with TRBJ1-2, with 7 bases matching TRBD1. Germline V CDR1 and CDR2: SGHTA, FQGTGA. Germline trimming cut 6 bases from V and 4 bases from J; bases unmatched to any gene: 8. The CDR3 is 14 residues long. CDR3 amino acids: CASRPSTGAYGYTF. For the CDR3, the DNA is TGTGCCAGCAGACCGTCTACAGGGGCCTATGGCTACACCTTC.

J is TRBJ2-5 and V is TRBV30; D is unclear. The germline V and J ends were trimmed by 5 bases and 1 base, with 8 bases remaining between them. The V gene's germline CDR1 is GTSNPN and CDR2 SVGIG (reference sequence). This CDR3 is built from 12 residues. This CDR3 is CAWGPFQETQYF. The CDR3 DNA sequence: TGTGCCTGGGGCCCTTTCCAAGAGACCCAGTACTTC.

This chain uses TRBV7-2 with TRBJ1-2, with 11 bases fitting TRBD1. The CDR3 has 17 amino acids. The V segment lost 5 bases and the J segment 5 bases; nucleotides outside the gene matches: 13. Germline V gene data show CDR1 as SGHTA and CDR2 as FQGNSA. CDR3 nucleotides: TGTGCCAGCAGCATTAACGGACAGGGGGCCTTTGGGTATGGCTACACCTTC. Residues: CASSINGQGAFGYGYTF.

The chain joins TRBV2 to TRBJ1-5, with no clear D. Germline V gene sequence: CDR1 SNHLY, CDR2 FYNNEI. The CDR3 has 11 amino acids. The germline V and J ends were trimmed by 6 bases and 9 bases, with 9 bases remaining between them. The CDR3 spells CASSPDGPQHF. DNA for the CDR3: TGTGCCAGCAGCCCAGATGGGCCCCAGCATTTT.

This chain uses TRBV4-1 with TRBJ2-4; 12 nucleotides align to TRBD2. CDR1 is MGHRA, CDR2 YSYEKL, per germline. This CDR3 contains 16 residues. J gave up 6 bases and V 0 bases, and 3 bases lay outside the gene matches. Written as DNA, the CDR3 is TGCGCCAGCAGCCAAGAGACTAGCGGGGGACTAAACATTCAGTACTTC. This encodes CASSQETSGGLNIQYF.

The J gene is TRBJ1-6, the V gene TRBV21-1; the table calls TRBD1, which could not be checked here. TRBV21-1 is shown as a pseudogene. The CDR3 length is 14 residues. Written as DNA, the CDR3 is TGTGCCAGCAGCAAGTGTACAGGGTTTCCACCCCTCCACTTT. This codes for CASSKCTGFPPLHF.

As DNA, the CDR3 is TGTGCCAGCAGCTTGGCGGCTAGCGGCACCGGGGAGCTGTTTTTT. This sequence encodes CASSLAASGTGELFF. V is TRBV5-6 and J is TRBJ2-2, with 7 bases identical to TRBD2. Trimming took 0 bases from V and 4 from J; bases not matched to a gene: 3. The CDR3 runs to 15 residues. Germline lookup yields CDR1 SGHDT and CDR2 YYEEEE. Full variable domain (remainder filled in from reference TRBV5-6 and TRBJ2-2): DAGVTQSPTHLIKTRGQQVTLRCSPKSGHDTVSWYQQALGQGPQFIFQYYEEEERQRGNFPDRFSGHQFPNYSSELNVNALLLGDSALYLCASSLAASGTGELFFGEGSRLTVL.

The V gene is TRBV2, the J gene TRBJ2-2, with D unresolved. V was clipped by 7 bases and J by 3 bases, with 6 bases between them. CDR3 length: 12 amino acids. CDR1 is SNHLY, CDR2 FYNNEI, per germline. DNA of the CDR3: TGTGCCAGCACGCGTGACACCGGGGAGCTGTTTTTT. It codes for CASTRDTGELFF.

V and J are TRBV30 and TRBJ2-3, with TRBD2 identical over 12 bases. The CDR3 contains 14 residues. Germline CDR1 GTSNPN, CDR2 SVGIG (reference sequence). V shed 4 bases, J shed 6 bases, and the junction held 5 bases outside the gene matches. The CDR3 DNA reads as TGTGCCTGGACTAGCGGGGGGGCCAGTGATACGCAGTATTTT. The encoded protein is CAWTSGGASDTQYF.

This chain uses TRBV6-5 with TRBJ1-1; no clear D. From germline, CDR1 is MNHEY and CDR2 SVGAGI. V lost 7 bases and J 4 bases, leaving 16 bases between the germline ends. The CDR3 is 14 residues long. The CDR3 sequence is CASKEGGLGTEAFF. As DNA, the CDR3 is TGTGCCAGCAAGGAAGGAGGGTTGGGCACTGAAGCTTTCTTT.

The table lists this clone with a count of one. The chain links TRBV6-5 to TRBJ2-3, with a possible D match to TRBD1 (5 bases). Germline CDR1 is MNHEY and CDR2 is SVGAGI. The V end lost 10 bases, the J end lost 2 bases, and 16 bases lay between the germline ends. The CDR3 length is 14 residues. The CDR3 spells CATLVGQITDTQYF. In DNA, the CDR3 is TGTGCCACCCTGGTCGGACAAATCACAGATACGCAGTATTTT.

The chain uses TRBV5-1 and TRBJ1-1; maybe TRBD1 (6 bases). V was cut by 3 bases and J by 10 bases, with 10 bases left in between. From germline, CDR1 is SGHRS and CDR2 YFSETQ. The CDR3 loop spans 11 amino acids. The CDR3, as DNA: TGCGCCAGCAGCTCGAACAGGGTAGCTTTCTTT. Encoded protein: CASSSNRVAFF.

The chain couples TRBV2 to TRBJ2-3, with 10 bases matching TRBD2. Germline V gene lookup returns CDR1 SNHLY and CDR2 FYNNEI. The V and J ends lost 5 bases and 6 bases, in that order; junction bases with no gene match: 14. The CDR3 sequence is 17 residues long. CDR3 region: CASSHPPTSGTADTQYF. In DNA, the CDR3 is TGTGCCAGCAGTCACCCCCCCACTAGCGGGACGGCGGATACGCAGTATTTT.

The chain couples TRBV12-5 to TRBJ2-3, with D possibly TRBD1 on 6 matching bases. CDR3 length equals 15 residues. V shed 5 bases and J shed 3 bases, with 15 bases lying between them. Germline CDR1 and CDR2: LGHNT and FRNRAP. CDR3 in DNA: TGTGCTAGTGGTAACAGGGTCGAAACGACAGATACGCAGTATTTT. Its translation is CASGNRVETTDTQYF.

The V and J genes are TRBV3-1 (or the pseudogene TRBV3-2) and TRBJ2-5; maybe TRBD2 (5 bases). Trimming cost V 4 bases and J 4 bases, with 13 bases left between them. In germline, CDR1 is LGHDT, CDR2 YNNKEL (reference sequence). There are 14 residues in the CDR3. CDR3 nucleotides: TGTGCCAGCAGCCGGAGGACGAAAGGAGAGACCCAGTACTTC. Translating gives CASSRRTKGETQYF.

The chain recombines TRBV7-3 with TRBJ1-6, with D unclear. The CDR3 sequence is 14 residues long. V dropped 5 bases and J dropped 5 bases, with 10 bases sitting between them. Germline V gives CDR1 SGHTA, CDR2 FQGTGA. The CDR3 DNA is TGTGCCAGCAGCCTTGACGGGGATAATTCACCCCTCCACTTT. It codes for CASSLDGDNSPLHF.

J is TRBJ2-7 and V is TRBV1; the listed D gene, TRBD2, was not tested against the DNA. TRBV1 is deemed a pseudogene. CDR3 length: 16 amino acids. This CDR3 reads CTSTLGLAGAPHEQYF. The CDR3 DNA is TGCACCAGCACCTTAGGGCTAGCGGGGGCCCCACACGAGCAGTACTTC.

CDR3 residues: CASSISDTQYF. In DNA form, the CDR3 reads TGTGCCAGCAGTATCTCAGATACGCAGTATTTT. This sequence joins TRBV2 and TRBJ2-3; D is unresolved. Germline V gene lookup returns CDR1 SNHLY and CDR2 FYNNEI. This CDR3 comprises 11 residues. V lost 5 bases, J lost 4 bases, and 4 bases lay in between.

This chain joins TRBV2 and TRBJ2-7; D is possibly TRBD2 (5 bases). V lost 5 bases, J lost 2 bases, and 10 bases lay in between. The length of the CDR3 is 13 residues. The germline gives CDR1 SNHLY, CDR2 FYNNEI. CDR3 DNA: TGTGCCAGCAGTTTTGACGGGACCTACGAGCAGTACTTC. This encodes CASSFDGTYEQYF.